The TCR beta chain described here comes from a study of T cell repertoires in cytomegalovirus infection. For the study at large: Carrying CMV and the relevant HLA type showed in public TCR beta signatures. Study outcomes and limitations: HLA-C-restricted, CMV-specific TCR beta clonotypes were dominant ex vivo. Summed frequency of public TCR beta families distinguished CMV carriers with the relevant HLA.

TCRdb reanalysed the reads using MiXCR and keeps one entry per CDR3 protein. This table holds under 150,000 distinct CDR3 sequences, 7% to 10% found once. This clonotype has just a few counts. Its matching antigen is unknown. Germline lookup yields CDR1 SQVTM and CDR2 ANQGSEA. The CDR3 is 13 amino acids. V was clipped by 4 bases and J by 4 bases; unmatched bases: 3. The TCR originated in a human donor in good health (CMV status not recorded). Some clones in this sample may be carry-over from other donors' samples. This rearrangement joins TRBV29-1 to TRBJ2-1; the match to TRBD2 covers 8 bases. Sequencing was carried out using PBMCs. For the CDR3, the DNA is TGCAGCGTTGCCGGGGGGGCTTACAATGAGCAGTTCTTC. Its translation is CSVAGGAYNEQFF.